Sequencing of this TCR beta chain was carried out in a study of T cells in Graves' hyperthyroidism and ophthalmopathy (dated by TCRdb to about 2019). In terms of the full investigation: Peripheral blood was collected at initial diagnosis, before any treatment. To identify distinguishing TCR V-J signatures, a discovery cohort of some 99 patients was used, comprising 43 with Graves' ophthalmopathy and 57 with stable Graves' hyperthyroidism. Whether ophthalmopathy could be predicted prospectively was tested in an independent validation cohort made up of 18 to 20 hyperthyroidism patients plus 17 patients who later progressed to ophthalmopathy. The 100 or so discovery patients were randomly divided into training and test sets at a 7:3 ratio. Thyroid tissue and blood T-cell repertoires from six Graves' hyperthyroidism patients were also compared in the study. After sampling, hyperthyroidism patients received methimazole starting at 30 mg daily, and ophthalmopathy patients received high-dose intravenous methylprednisolone. TCR Vbeta CDR3 sequencing of 120 to 150 peripheral blood samples (more than 40 ophthalmopathy, 75 to 85 hyperthyroidism and roughly 17 progressor patients) is reported in the paper.

Hyperthyroidism patients were newly diagnosed, with disease duration under 2 months, and aged 18 to 65 years. Patients with uncontrolled infections, other autoimmune diseases, pregnancy or lactation were excluded. Diagnoses were established on the basis of clinical symptoms, serum thyroxine and TRAb, thyroid ultrasound, and orbital computed tomography. Blood from progressor patients was collected at the time of first diagnosis with hyperthyroidism, before any ophthalmopathy symptoms had appeared. PBMCs were separated from around 9.1 ml of fresh peripheral blood using Ficoll-Paque density gradient centrifugation. Progressor patients were defined as those initially diagnosed with Graves' hyperthyroidism in whom ophthalmopathy developed during follow-up. Total RNA was extracted with Trizol reagent, and quality was checked on an Agilent 2100 Bioanalyzer. What the research found in general, with its limitations: Most expanded thyroid clonotypes (frequency above 0.001) were also detected in blood, a finding suggesting that blood repertoires may reflect thyroid immune responses. In validation, the model predicted progression to ophthalmopathy with roughly 70% sensitivity and around 72% specificity, a median of 6.5 months before onset. Sample size was not statistically predetermined, and blinding of investigators to group allocation was not performed. A model built on a 13 V-J signature distinguished ophthalmopathy from stable hyperthyroidism, reaching 87.88% sensitivity and around 81% specificity in cross-validation and 80%/75% in testing.

Based on the germline V gene (reference sequence), the CDR1 and CDR2 sequences are SEHNR and FQNEAQ. V is pruned by 4 bases and J by 0 bases, leaving 3 bases of the junction without a gene match. From its cysteine to its phenylalanine, the CDR3 spans 15 amino acids. The DNA shown is the 45-base CDR3, in frame from base 1. This clonotype appeared many times. It lacks a known antigen. Base qualities are missing; no much larger clone stands one base away. TCR beta CDR3 regions were amplified from RNA transcripts. A first-round RT-PCR of the TCR CDR3 used the HTBI primer set with the Qiagen OneStep RT-PCR kit. Libraries were constructed in a second round of multiplex PCR, after which size selection and purification were carried out. Libraries were sequenced paired-end with 100 bp reads on an Illumina HiSeq2000. On the authors' methods: Raw data were processed with SOAPnuke, discarding reads with adapters, uncalled bases, mean Phred below 15, or no exact constant-primer or identifier match. High-quality paired reads were merged using COPE v1.2.5, and each unique nucleotide sequence was defined as a clonotype. Clonotypes were aligned to IMGT TRBV, TRBD and TRBJ reference segments using MiTCR v1.1. Analysis was restricted to V-J combinations with a frequency above 0.0001, which covered just over 98% of repertoires. A TCS score was defined as the ratio between F50 (clonal expansion) and ExV (chaos), using BLOSUM62-based TCRdist between CDR3 peptides within each V-J. Welch's t-statistics and random forest reduced roughly 540 V-J features to roughly 13, which were used in a naive Bayes classifier (R e1071). The public reads were quality trimmed at Q25 with fastp and then assembled into clones with MiXCR by TCRdb, keeping productive beta chains. Records with the same CDR3 protein are collapsed into one entry carrying the most frequent genes and DNA. The V and J calls reflect TCRdb's pipeline rather than the authors' work. This sample comprises fewer than 450,000 distinct CDR3 sequences, about a sixth of them detected only once. The top ten clones comprise about a third of the sample.

This sequence originates from a young woman with Graves' hyperthyroidism that later progressed to Graves' ophthalmopathy. Material for sequencing was blood. The sequence is built from TRBV7-9 and TRBJ2-3, with 8 bases aligning to TRBD1. The CDR3 region has the sequence CASSSGQGSTDTQYF. The nucleotides are TGTGCCAGCAGCTCCGGACAGGGAAGCACAGATACGCAGTATTTT.